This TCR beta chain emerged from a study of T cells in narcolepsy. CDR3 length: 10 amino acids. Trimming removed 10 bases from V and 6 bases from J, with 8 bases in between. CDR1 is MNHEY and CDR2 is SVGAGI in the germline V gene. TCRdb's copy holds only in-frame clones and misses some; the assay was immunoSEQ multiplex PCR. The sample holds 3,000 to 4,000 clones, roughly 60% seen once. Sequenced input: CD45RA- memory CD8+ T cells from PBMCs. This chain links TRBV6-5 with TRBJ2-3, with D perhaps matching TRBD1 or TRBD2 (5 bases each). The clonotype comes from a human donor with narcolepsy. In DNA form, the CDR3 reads TGTGCCACATGGGGGGATACGCAGTATTTT. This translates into CATWGDTQYF.